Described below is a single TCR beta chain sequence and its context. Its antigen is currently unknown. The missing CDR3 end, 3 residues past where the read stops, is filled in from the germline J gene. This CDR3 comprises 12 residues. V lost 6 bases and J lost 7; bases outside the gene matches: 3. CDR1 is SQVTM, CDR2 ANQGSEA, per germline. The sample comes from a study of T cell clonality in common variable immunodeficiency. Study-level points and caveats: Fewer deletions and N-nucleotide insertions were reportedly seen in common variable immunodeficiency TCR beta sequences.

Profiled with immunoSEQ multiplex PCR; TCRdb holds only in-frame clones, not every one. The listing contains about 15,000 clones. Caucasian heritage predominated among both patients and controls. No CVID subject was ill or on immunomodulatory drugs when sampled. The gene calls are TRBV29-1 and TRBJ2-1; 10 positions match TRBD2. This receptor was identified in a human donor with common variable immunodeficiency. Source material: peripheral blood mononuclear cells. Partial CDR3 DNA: TGCAGCGTAGCGGGGGGGCTAAATGAG. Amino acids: CSVAGGLNE. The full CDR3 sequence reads CSVAGGLNEQFF.